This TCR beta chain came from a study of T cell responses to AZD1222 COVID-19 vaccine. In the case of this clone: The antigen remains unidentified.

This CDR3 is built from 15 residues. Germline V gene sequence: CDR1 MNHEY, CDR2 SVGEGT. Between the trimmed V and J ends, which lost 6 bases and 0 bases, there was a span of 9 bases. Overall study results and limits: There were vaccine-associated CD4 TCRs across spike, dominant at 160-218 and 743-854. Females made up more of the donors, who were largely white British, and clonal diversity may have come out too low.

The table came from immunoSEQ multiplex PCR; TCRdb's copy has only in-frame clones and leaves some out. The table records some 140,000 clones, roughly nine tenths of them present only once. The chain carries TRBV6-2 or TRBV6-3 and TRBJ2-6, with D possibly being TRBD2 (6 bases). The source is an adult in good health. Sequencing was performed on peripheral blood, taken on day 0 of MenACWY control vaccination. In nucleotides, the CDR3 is TGTGCCAGCAGCCTAGCGACCTCTGGGGCCAACGTCCTGACTTTC. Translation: CASSLATSGANVLTF.